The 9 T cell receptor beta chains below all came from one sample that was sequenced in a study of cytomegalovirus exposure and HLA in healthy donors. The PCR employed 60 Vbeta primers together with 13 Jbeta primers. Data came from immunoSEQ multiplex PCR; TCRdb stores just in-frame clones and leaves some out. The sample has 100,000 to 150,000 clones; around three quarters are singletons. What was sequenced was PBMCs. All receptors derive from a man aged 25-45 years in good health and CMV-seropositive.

CDR3: CASSLGQGGEQYF. CDR3 DNA sequence: TGTGCCAGCAGTTTAGGGCAGGGCGGCGAGCAGTACTTC. The rearrangement joins TRBV27 to TRBJ2-7; the D gene is possibly TRBD1 (5 bases). V shed 2 bases and J shed 6 bases, with 11 bases lying between them. The germline CDR1 and CDR2 sequences are MNHEY and SMNVEV (reference sequence). This CDR3 spans 13 amino acids.

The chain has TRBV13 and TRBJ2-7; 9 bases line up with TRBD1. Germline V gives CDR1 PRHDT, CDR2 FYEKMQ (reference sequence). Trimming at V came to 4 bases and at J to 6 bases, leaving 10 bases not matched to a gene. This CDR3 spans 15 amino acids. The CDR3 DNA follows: TGTGCCAGCAGCTCGGGACAGGGTCGAATTCGCGAGCAGTACTTC. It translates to CASSSGQGRIREQYF.

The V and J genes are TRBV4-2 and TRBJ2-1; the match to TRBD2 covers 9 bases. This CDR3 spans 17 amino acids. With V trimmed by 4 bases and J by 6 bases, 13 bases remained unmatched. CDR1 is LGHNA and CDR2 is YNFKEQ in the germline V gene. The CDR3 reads CASSPKSLAGALNEQFF. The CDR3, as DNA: TGTGCCAGCAGCCCCAAGTCTTTAGCGGGGGCCCTCAATGAGCAGTTCTTC.

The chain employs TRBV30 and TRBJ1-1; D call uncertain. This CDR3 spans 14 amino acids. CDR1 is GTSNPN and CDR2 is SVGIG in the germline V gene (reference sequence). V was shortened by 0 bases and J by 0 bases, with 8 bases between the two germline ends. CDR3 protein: CAWSVLGLNTEAFF. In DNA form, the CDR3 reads TGTGCCTGGAGTGTACTGGGCTTGAACACTGAAGCTTTCTTT.

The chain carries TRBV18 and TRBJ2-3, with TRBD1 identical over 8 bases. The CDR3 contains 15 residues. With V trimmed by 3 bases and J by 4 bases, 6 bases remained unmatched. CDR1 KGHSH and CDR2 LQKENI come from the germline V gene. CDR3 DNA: TGTGCCAGCTCACCCACGACAGGGGCAGCAGATACGCAGTATTTT. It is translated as CASSPTTGAADTQYF.

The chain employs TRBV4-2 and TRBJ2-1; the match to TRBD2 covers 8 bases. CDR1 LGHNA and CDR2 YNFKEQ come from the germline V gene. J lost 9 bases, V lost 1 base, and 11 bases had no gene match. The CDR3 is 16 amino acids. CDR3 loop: CASSQVGGLDLGEQFF. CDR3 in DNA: TGTGCCAGCAGCCAAGTTGGGGGACTAGATTTAGGTGAGCAGTTCTTC.

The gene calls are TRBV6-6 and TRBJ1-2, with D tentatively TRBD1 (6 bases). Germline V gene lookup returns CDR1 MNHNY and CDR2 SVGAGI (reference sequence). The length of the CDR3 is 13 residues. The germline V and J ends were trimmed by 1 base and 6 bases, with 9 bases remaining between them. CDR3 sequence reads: CASSYLGADGYTF. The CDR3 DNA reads TGTGCCAGCAGTTACTTGGGGGCGGATGGCTACACCTTC.

The CDR3 is CASSQSGGVEKLFF. CDR3 coding DNA: TGTGCCAGCAGCCAGTCGGGGGGGGTGGAAAAACTGTTTTTT. The chain couples TRBV7-9 to TRBJ1-4; D may be TRBD1 (5 bases). Trimming removed 5 bases from V and 8 bases from J, with 15 bases in between. The CDR3 is 14 residues long. Germline values: CDR1 SEHNR, CDR2 FQNEAQ (reference sequence).

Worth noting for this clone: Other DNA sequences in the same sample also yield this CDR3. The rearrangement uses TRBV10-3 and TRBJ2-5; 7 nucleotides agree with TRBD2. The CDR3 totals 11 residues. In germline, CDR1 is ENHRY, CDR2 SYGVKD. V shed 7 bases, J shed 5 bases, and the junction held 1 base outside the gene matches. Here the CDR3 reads CAIKGGETQYF. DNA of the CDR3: TGTGCCATCAAGGGAGGGGAGACCCAGTACTTC.